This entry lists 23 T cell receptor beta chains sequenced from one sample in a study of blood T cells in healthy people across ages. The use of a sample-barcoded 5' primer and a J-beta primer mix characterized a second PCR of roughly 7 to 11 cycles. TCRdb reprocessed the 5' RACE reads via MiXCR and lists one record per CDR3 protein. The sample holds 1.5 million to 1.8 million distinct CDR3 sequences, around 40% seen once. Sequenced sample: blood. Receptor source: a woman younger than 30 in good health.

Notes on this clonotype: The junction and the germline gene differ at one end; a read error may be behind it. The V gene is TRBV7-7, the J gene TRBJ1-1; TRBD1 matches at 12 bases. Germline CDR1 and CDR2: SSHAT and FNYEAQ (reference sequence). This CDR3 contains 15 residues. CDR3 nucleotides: TGTGCTAGCAGCCCGGGGACAGGGGGCATGACAGAAGCTTTCTTT. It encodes CASSPGTGGMTEAFF.

CDR3 loop: CASIPAGGNEQFF. The CDR3 nucleotides read TGCGCCAGCATCCCAGCGGGTGGCAATGAGCAGTTCTTC. This chain links TRBV5-1 with TRBJ2-1, with a weak D call TRBD2 (6 bases). Germline V gene data show CDR1 as SGHRS and CDR2 as YFSETQ. V lost 6 bases to trimming and J lost 6 bases, with 13 bases between them. The CDR3 runs 13 residues. Looking up the rest from reference TRBV5-1 and TRBJ2-1 gives the full variable domain: KAGVTQTPRYLIKTRGQQVTLSCSPISGHRSVSWYQQTPGQGLQFLFEYFSETQRNKGNFPGRFSGRQFSNSRSEMNVSTLELGDSALYLCASIPAGGNEQFFGPGTRLTVL.

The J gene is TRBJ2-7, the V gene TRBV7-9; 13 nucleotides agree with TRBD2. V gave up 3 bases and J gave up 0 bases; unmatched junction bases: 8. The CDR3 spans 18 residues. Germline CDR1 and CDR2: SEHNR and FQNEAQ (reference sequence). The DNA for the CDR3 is TGTGCCAGCAGCTTCCGGACTAGCGGGAGCCGTCCCTCCTACGAGCAGTACTTC. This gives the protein CASSFRTSGSRPSYEQYF.

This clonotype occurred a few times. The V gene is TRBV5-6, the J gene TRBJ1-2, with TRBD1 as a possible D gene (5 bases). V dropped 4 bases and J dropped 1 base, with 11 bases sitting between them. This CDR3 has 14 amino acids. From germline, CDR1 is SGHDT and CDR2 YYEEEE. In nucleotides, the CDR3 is TGTGCCAGCAGCCAGGGAGACTTTAACTATGGCTACACCTTC. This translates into CASSQGDFNYGYTF.

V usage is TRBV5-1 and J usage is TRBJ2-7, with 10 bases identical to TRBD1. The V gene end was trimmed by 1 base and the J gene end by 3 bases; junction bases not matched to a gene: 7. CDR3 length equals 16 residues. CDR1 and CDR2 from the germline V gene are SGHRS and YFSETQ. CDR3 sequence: CASSLQAGDRGYEQYF. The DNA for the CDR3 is TGCGCCAGCAGCTTGCAGGCTGGGGACAGGGGCTACGAGCAGTACTTC.

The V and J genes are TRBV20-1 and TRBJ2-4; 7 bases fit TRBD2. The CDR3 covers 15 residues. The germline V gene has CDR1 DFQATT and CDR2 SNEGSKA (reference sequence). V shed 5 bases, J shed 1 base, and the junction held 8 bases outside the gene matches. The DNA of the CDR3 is TGCAGTGCTCCCCAGGGTAGCGGGGCCAAAAACATTCAGTACTTC. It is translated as CSAPQGSGAKNIQYF.

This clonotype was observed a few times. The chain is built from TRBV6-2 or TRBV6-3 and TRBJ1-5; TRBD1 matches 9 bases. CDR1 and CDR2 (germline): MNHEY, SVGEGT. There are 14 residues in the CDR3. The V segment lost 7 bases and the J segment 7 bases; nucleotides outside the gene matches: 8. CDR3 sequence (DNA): TGTGCCAGCACCTCCACAGGGGGCGGACAGCCCCAGCATTTT. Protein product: CASTSTGGGQPQHF.

CDR3 sequence reads: CSARRGREEAFF. The DNA for the CDR3 is TGCAGTGCTAGAAGGGGGAGAGAGGAAGCTTTCTTT. The rearrangement joins TRBV20-1 to TRBJ1-1, with TRBD1 as a possible D gene (6 bases). V lost 2 bases and J 8 bases, leaving 12 bases between the germline ends. From germline, CDR1 is DFQATT and CDR2 SNEGSKA (reference sequence). The CDR3 has 12 amino acids.

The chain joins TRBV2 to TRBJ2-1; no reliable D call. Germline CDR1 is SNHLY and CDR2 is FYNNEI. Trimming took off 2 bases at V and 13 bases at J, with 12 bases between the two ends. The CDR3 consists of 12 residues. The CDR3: CASSERLETQFF. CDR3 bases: TGTGCCAGCAGTGAAAGGTTGGAGACCCAGTTCTTC.

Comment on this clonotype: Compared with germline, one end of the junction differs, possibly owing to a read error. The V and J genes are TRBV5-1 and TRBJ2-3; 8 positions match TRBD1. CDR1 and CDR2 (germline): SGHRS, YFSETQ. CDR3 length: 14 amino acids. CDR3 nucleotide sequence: TGCGCCGGCAGCTGGGGACAGGCCGCAGATACGCAGTATTTT. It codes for CAGSWGQAADTQYF.

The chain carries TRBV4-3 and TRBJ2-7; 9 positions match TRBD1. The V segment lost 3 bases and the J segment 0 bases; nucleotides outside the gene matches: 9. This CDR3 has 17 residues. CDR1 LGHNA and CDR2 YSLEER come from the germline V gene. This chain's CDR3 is CASSQGRTGASSYEQYF. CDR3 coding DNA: TGCGCCAGCAGCCAGGGTCGGACAGGGGCTTCCTCCTACGAGCAGTACTTC.

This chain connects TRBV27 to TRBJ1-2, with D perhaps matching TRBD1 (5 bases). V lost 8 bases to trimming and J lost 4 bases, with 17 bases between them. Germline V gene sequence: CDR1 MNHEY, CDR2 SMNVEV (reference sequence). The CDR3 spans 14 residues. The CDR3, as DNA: TGTGCCAGCTCCGTCAGGGTAGGGGTCTATGGCTACACCTTC. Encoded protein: CASSVRVGVYGYTF.

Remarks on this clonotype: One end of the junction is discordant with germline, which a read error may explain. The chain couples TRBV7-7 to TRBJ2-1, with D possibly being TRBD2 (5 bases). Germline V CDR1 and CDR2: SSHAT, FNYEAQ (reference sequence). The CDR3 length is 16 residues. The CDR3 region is CASSLVVGSPYNEQFF. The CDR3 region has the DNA TGTGCTAGCAGCTTAGTTGTAGGGAGCCCCTACAATGAGCAGTTCTTC.

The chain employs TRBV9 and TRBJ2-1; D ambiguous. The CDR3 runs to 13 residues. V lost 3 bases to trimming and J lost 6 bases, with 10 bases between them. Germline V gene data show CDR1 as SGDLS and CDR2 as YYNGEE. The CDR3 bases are TGTGCCAGCAGCGAAGACTGGTCCAATGAGCAGTTCTTC. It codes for CASSEDWSNEQFF.

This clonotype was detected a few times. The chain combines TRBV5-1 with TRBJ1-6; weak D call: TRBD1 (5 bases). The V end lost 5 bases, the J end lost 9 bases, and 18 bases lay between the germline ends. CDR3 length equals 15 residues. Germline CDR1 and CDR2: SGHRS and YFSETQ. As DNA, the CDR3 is TGCGCCAGCAGGGGCGCCGGGTCAGGGCCTTCACCCCTCCACTTT. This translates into CASRGAGSGPSPLHF.

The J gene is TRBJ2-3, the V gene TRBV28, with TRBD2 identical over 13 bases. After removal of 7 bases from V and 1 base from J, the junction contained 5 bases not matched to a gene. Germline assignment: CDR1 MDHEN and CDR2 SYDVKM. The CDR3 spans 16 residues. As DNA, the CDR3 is TGTGCCAGCACCCCTGGACTAGCGGGAGGCACAGATACGCAGTATTTT. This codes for CASTPGLAGGTDTQYF. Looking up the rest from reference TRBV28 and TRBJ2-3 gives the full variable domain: DVKVTQSSRYLVKRTGEKVFLECVQDMDHENMFWYRQDPGLGLRLIYFSYDVKMKEKGDIPEGYSVSREKKERFSLILESASTNQTSMYLCASTPGLAGGTDTQYFGPGTRLTVL.

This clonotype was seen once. The CDR3 protein is CASSYSIPGYEQYF. DNA of the CDR3: TGTGCCAGCAGTTACTCGATTCCGGGTTACGAGCAGTACTTC. The V call is TRBV6-5, the J call TRBJ2-7; D uncertain. Germline V gene lookup returns CDR1 MNHEY and CDR2 SVGAGI. Trimming removed 0 bases at V and 4 bases at J, with 10 bases between. This CDR3 has 14 residues.

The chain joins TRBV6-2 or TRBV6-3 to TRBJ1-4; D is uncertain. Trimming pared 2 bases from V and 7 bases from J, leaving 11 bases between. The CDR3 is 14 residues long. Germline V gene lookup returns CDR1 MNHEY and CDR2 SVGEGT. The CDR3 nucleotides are TGTGCCAGCAGTTACGCCAGGTCTGGTGAAAAACTGTTTTTT. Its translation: CASSYARSGEKLFF.

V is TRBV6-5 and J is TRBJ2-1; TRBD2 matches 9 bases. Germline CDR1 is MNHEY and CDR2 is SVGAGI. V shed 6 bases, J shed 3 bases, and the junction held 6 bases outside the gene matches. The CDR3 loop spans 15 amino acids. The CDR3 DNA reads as TGTGCCAGCAGATTAGCGGGAGAAGTCTACAATGAGCAGTTCTTC. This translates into CASRLAGEVYNEQFF.

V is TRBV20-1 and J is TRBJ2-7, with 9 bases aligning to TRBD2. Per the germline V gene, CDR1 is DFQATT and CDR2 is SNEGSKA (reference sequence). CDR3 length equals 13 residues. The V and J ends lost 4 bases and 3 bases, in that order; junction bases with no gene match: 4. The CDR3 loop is CSATPTSGYEQYF. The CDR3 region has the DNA TGCAGTGCTACCCCGACTAGCGGCTACGAGCAGTACTTC.

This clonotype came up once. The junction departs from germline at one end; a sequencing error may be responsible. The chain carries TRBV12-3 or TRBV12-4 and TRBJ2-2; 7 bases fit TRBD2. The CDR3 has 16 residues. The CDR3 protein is CACRSPGGANTGELFF. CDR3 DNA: TGTGCCTGCAGGTCCCCGGGGGGAGCGAACACCGGGGAGCTGTTTTTT.

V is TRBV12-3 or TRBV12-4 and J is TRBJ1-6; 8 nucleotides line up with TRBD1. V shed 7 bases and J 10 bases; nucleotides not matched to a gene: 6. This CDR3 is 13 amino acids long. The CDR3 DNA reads TGTGCCAGCAAGCAGGGGGCAGGGTCACCCCTCCACTTT. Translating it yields CASKQGAGSPLHF.

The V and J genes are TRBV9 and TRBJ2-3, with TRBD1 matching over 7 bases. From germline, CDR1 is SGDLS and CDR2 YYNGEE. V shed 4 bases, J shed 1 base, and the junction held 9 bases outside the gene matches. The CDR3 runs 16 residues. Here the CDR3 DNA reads TGTGCCAGCAGCATCCGAGGAGACAGGGGCACAGATACGCAGTATTTT. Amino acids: CASSIRGDRGTDTQYF.